The T cell receptor (beta chain) under discussion was sequenced for a study of CD8 T cells in Susac syndrome. Study-wide results and caveats: The authors acknowledged that their TCR sequencing and HLA analysis involved a relatively small number of individuals.

TCR beta from blood CD8+ and CD4+ T cells was sequenced. Those who served as multiple sclerosis controls were treatment-naive patients with stable or active relapsing-remitting disease. CD8+ and CD4+ T cells were negatively isolated; TEMRA cells were FACS-enriched. The sample holds one count of this clonotype. Its antigen remains unknown. Reverse transcription of roughly 0.5 to 1 ug RNA used random hexamers. TCRdb passed the immunoSEQ multiplex PCR reads through MiXCR, listing each CDR3 protein once. The repertoire holds hundreds of thousands of distinct CDR3 sequences, with about 94% as singletons. Sequencing was carried out using CD4+ T cells from PBMCs. The TCR originated in a human donor with multiple sclerosis.

CDR3 region: CASSLATGPNTGELFF. For the CDR3, the DNA is TGTGCCAGCAGCTTAGCTACGGGCCCGAACACCGGGGAGCTGTTTTTT. This chain connects TRBV11-2 to TRBJ2-2, with unresolved D. The V and J ends lost 1 base and 0 bases respectively, with 9 bases between them. This CDR3 is 16 amino acids long. Germline CDR1 is SGHAT and CDR2 is FQNNGV.